Listed below are T cell receptor beta chains from one sample, sequenced in a study of Ad26.COV2.S vaccination and SARS-CoV-2 variants. This table comes from immunoSEQ multiplex PCR, and its TCRdb copy is limited to in-frame clones, with some not included. The profile shows roughly 700,000 clones, about 90% of them singletons. Sequenced here: peripheral blood, sampled in a trial of Ad26.COV2.S vaccine versus placebo. Receptor source: a person between 18 and 65 years old who received the Ad26.COV2.S COVID-19 vaccine or a placebo. Both conserved end residues are part of each CDR3. Fields, in order: CDR3 length, J gene, V gene, clone size, D gene, CDR3 protein, CDR3 DNA. D genes are given only for firm matches. The listing skips clone size in some rows; elsewhere it reads once, few, many or a size class.

14 TRBJ1-4 TRBV5-8 NA NA CASSSWPSRGKLFF TGTGCCAGCAGCTCGTGGCCAAGCAGAGGAAAACTGTTTTTT
15 TRBJ2-7 TRBV24-1 NA TRBD2 CATSDPGLAGSEQYF TGTGCCACCAGTGATCCCGGACTAGCGGGATCCGAGCAGTACTTC
15 TRBJ2-2 TRBV5-1 NA TRBD2 CASSFAGVGTGELFF TGCGCCAGCAGCTTCGCGGGAGTTGGCACCGGGGAGCTGTTTTTT
13 TRBJ2-1 TRBV27 NA TRBD1 CASDTTGDGEQFF TGTGCCAGCGACACGACAGGGGACGGTGAGCAGTTCTTC
17 TRBJ1-1 TRBV5-6 NA TRBD1 CASSLVRGRTMNTEAFF TGTGCCAGCAGCTTGGTCAGGGGGAGGACGATGAACACTGAAGCTTTCTTT
13 TRBJ2-7 TRBV27 NA NA CASSLGRRYEQYF TGTGCCAGCAGTTTGGGCAGGCGCTACGAGCAGTACTTC
15 TRBJ2-7 TRBV29-1 NA TRBD1 CSASRPGQGTYEQYF TGCAGCGCCAGTCGCCCGGGACAGGGAACCTACGAGCAGTACTTC
14 TRBJ2-3 TRBV6-5 NA NA CASSYSQGTDTQYF TGTGCCAGCAGTTACTCCCAGGGGACAGATACGCAGTATTTT
13 TRBJ2-7 TRBV3-1/TRBV3-2 NA NA CASSQDGPYEQYF TGTGCCAGCAGCCAAGATGGGCCCTACGAGCAGTACTTC
14 TRBJ1-3 TRBV9 once NA CASSEGLSGNTIYF TGTGCCAGCAGCGAGGGGCTCTCTGGAAACACCATATATTTT
13 TRBJ1-1 TRBV25-1 NA NA CASGLGMGAEAFF TGTGCCAGCGGTCTGGGGATGGGAGCGGAAGCTTTCTTT
13 TRBJ1-4 TRBV5-8 NA NA CASSSIKNEKLFF TGTGCCAGCAGCTCCATCAAGAATGAAAAACTGTTTTTT
11 TRBJ2-5 TRBV27 NA NA CASSFEETQYF TGTGCCAGCAGTTTCGAGGAGACCCAGTACTTC
13 TRBJ2-2 TRBV19 few NA CASSWTSAGELFF TGTGCCAGTAGTTGGACCTCGGCCGGGGAGCTGTTTTTT
14 TRBJ2-2 TRBV5-1 NA NA CASTQVQNTGELFF TGCGCCAGCACCCAGGTACAGAACACCGGGGAGCTGTTTTTT
13 TRBJ2-7 TRBV2 NA NA CASSEDTPYEQYF TGTGCCAGCAGTGAGGACACTCCCTACGAGCAGTACTTC
11 TRBJ2-5 TRBV2 NA NA CASKREGTQYF TGTGCCAGCAAGAGGGAAGGGACCCAGTACTTC
15 TRBJ1-1 TRBV4-1 NA NA CASSQAAKGNTEAFF TGCGCCAGCAGCCAAGCCGCTAAGGGGAACACTGAAGCTTTCTTT
13 TRBJ2-2 TRBV7-3 NA NA CASSFSPTGELFF TGTGCCAGCAGCTTTTCCCCAACCGGGGAGCTGTTTTTT
13 TRBJ2-7 TRBV18 once NA CASRKDSSYEQYF TGTGCCAGCCGAAAGGACAGCTCCTACGAGCAGTACTTC
15 TRBJ2-4 TRBV9 NA TRBD1 CASSAKDRAKNIQYF TGTGCCAGCAGCGCGAAGGACAGGGCCAAAAACATTCAGTACTTC
13 TRBJ1-5 TRBV19 NA TRBD1 CASTGTGGLPQHF TGTGCCAGCACCGGGACAGGGGGCTTGCCCCAGCATTTT
15 TRBJ2-2 TRBV6-4 NA NA CASSDSGGGHGELFF TGTGCCAGCAGTGACTCGGGCGGGGGACACGGGGAGCTGTTTTTT
13 TRBJ2-5 TRBV19 NA NA CASSMDAEETQYF TGTGCCAGTAGTATGGATGCGGAAGAGACCCAGTACTTC
15 TRBJ1-3 TRBV9 NA NA CASSLFGQSGNTIYF TGTGCCAGCAGCCTCTTCGGACAGTCTGGAAACACCATATATTTT
15 TRBJ1-6 TRBV9 NA NA CASSAETGGDSPLHF TGTGCCAGCAGCGCGGAGACAGGAGGCGATTCACCCCTCCACTTT
18 TRBJ2-3 TRBV6-6 once TRBD2 CASSPPPGLAGITDTQYF TGTGCCAGCAGTCCACCCCCGGGACTAGCGGGGATCACAGATACGCAGTATTTT
15 TRBJ2-2 TRBV27 NA TRBD2 CASSIWTSGSGELFF TGTGCCAGCAGTATCTGGACTAGCGGGAGCGGGGAGCTGTTTTTT
13 TRBJ1-1 TRBV27 few NA CASTGTLNTEAFF TGTGCCAGCACCGGGACCCTGAACACTGAAGCTTTCTTT
15 TRBJ1-1 TRBV2 NA NA CASSFPGRLNTEAFF TGTGCCAGCAGCTTCCCAGGTAGGCTGAACACTGAAGCTTTCTTT
14 TRBJ2-3 TRBV29-1 NA NA CSVAPGQGTDTQYF TGCAGCGTTGCCCCGGGACAAGGCACAGATACGCAGTATTTT
16 TRBJ2-5 TRBV4-3 NA TRBD2 CASSQGLSAGPFIQYF TGCGCCAGCAGCCAAGGACTATCAGCGGGGCCTTTTATCCAGTACTTC
15 TRBJ2-5 TRBV7-2 NA NA CASSLPGGRLETQYF TGTGCCAGCAGTCTGCCCGGGGGCAGATTGGAGACCCAGTACTTC
15 TRBJ2-5 TRBV5-6 NA TRBD1 CASSPGTGVSETQYF TGTGCCAGCTCCCCAGGGACAGGGGTTTCGGAGACCCAGTACTTC
14 TRBJ1-1 TRBV30 once NA CAWSRGHPNTEAFF TGTGCCTGGAGTAGGGGACATCCGAACACTGAAGCTTTCTTT
13 TRBJ1-5 TRBV30 NA NA CAWSVTFNQPQHF TGTGCCTGGAGTGTAACATTCAATCAGCCCCAGCATTTT
14 TRBJ1-5 TRBV2 NA TRBD1 CASSGTGLHQPQHF TGTGCCAGCAGTGGGACAGGGCTTCATCAGCCCCAGCATTTT
14 TRBJ2-7 TRBV18 NA NA CASSPGSSSYEQYF TGTGCCAGCTCACCAGGGTCCAGCTCCTACGAGCAGTACTTC
13 TRBJ2-7 TRBV5-5 NA TRBD1 CASSPVDRDEQYF TGTGCCAGCAGCCCAGTTGACAGGGACGAGCAGTACTTC
14 TRBJ2-7 TRBV3-1/TRBV3-2 NA TRBD2 CASSRDYRAYEQYF TGTGCCAGCAGCCGGGACTACCGAGCCTACGAGCAGTACTTC
19 TRBJ2-2 TRBV30 NA TRBD2 CAWSVLGLAGGWNTGELFF TGTGCCTGGAGTGTACTAGGACTAGCGGGGGGGTGGAACACCGGGGAGCTGTTTTTT
15 TRBJ1-5 TRBV25-1 NA NA CASSESGGKGQPQHF TGTGCCAGCAGTGAATCTGGGGGAAAGGGTCAGCCCCAGCATTTT
15 TRBJ1-5 TRBV3-1/TRBV3-2 NA NA CASSQMGGNNQPQHF TGTGCCAGCAGCCAGATGGGAGGAAACAATCAGCCCCAGCATTTT
14 TRBJ1-4 TRBV3-1/TRBV3-2 NA TRBD1 CASSQGGTGEKLFF TGTGCCAGCAGCCAAGGGGGGACAGGTGAAAAACTGTTTTTT
17 TRBJ2-7 TRBV10-3 NA TRBD2 CAISETPEASGIDEQYF TGTGCCATCAGTGAGACCCCCGAGGCTAGCGGGATCGACGAGCAGTACTTC
12 TRBJ1-6 TRBV27 few NA CASSQLNSPLHF TGTGCCAGCAGCCAACTTAATTCACCCCTCCACTTT
19 TRBJ2-1 TRBV5-4 once TRBD2 CASSFGVYAGVRSYNEQFF TGTGCCAGCAGCTTCGGTGTTTATGCGGGAGTTCGTTCCTACAATGAGCAGTTCTTC
15 TRBJ2-2 TRBV10-2 NA NA CASRRQVSDTGELFF TGCGCCAGCAGGAGACAGGTTTCTGACACCGGGGAGCTGTTTTTT
12 TRBJ2-1 TRBV12-3/TRBV12-4 once TRBD1 CATLRQGNEQFF TGTGCCACCCTAAGACAGGGGAATGAGCAGTTCTTC
14 TRBJ1-1 TRBV19 NA NA CASSLGGSNTEAFF TGTGCCAGTAGTCTGGGGGGGTCGAACACTGAAGCTTTCTTT
14 TRBJ1-4 TRBV19 NA NA CASGTGTTNEKLFF TGTGCCAGCGGAACAGGGACTACTAATGAAAAACTGTTTTTT
15 TRBJ1-4 TRBV10-3 NA NA CAISEDGGTNEKLFF TGTGCCATCAGTGAGGACGGAGGAACTAATGAAAAACTGTTTTTT
15 TRBJ2-3 TRBV14 NA TRBD1 CASSHRTGVTDTQYF TGTGCCAGCAGCCACCGGACAGGGGTGACAGATACGCAGTATTTT
14 TRBJ2-5 TRBV10-2 NA NA CASSDRAPRETQYF TGCGCCAGCAGTGACCGGGCTCCTCGGGAGACCCAGTACTTC
13 TRBJ2-2 TRBV30 NA NA CAWSVQGIGELFF TGTGCCTGGAGTGTACAGGGCATCGGGGAGCTGTTTTTT
17 TRBJ2-5 TRBV27 NA NA CASSPRKGGRLQETQYF TGTGCCAGCAGCCCCCGGAAAGGCGGGCGCCTACAAGAGACCCAGTACTTC